The rows below give T cell receptor beta chains drawn from one sample of a study of cytomegalovirus exposure and HLA in healthy donors. The table came from immunoSEQ multiplex PCR; TCRdb's copy has only in-frame clones and leaves some out. The sample yields about 130,000 clones, roughly four fifths seen once. The sequenced sample was PBMCs. The receptors here all came from a woman aged 50 to 65 in good health and CMV-seropositive. The CDR3 runs from the conserved cysteine through the conserved F or W.

j_call	v_call	cdr3_aa
TRBJ1-1	TRBV14	CASSHLPFSTLGDGNTEAFF
TRBJ2-5	TRBV5-1	CASSRGGGQQETQYF
TRBJ1-1	TRBV29-1	CSVGDYRAFF
TRBJ2-7	TRBV10-3	CAIGNSGGSAGEQYF
TRBJ2-5	TRBV5-8	CASSVGPRGFEETQYF
TRBJ2-1	TRBV30	CAWSSGTADNEQFF
TRBJ1-3	TRBV7-2	CASSLGTVGNTIYF
TRBJ1-1	TRBV5-4	CASSWGVTEAFF
TRBJ2-5	TRBV30	CAWSETGLETQYF
TRBJ2-7	TRBV6-5	CASRGPYEQYF
TRBJ1-5	TRBV19	CASSMGGRSNQPQHF
TRBJ1-2	TRBV7-8	CASSLEAGQGNYGYTF
TRBJ1-5	TRBV7-9	CARIREIYSNQPQHF
TRBJ1-1	TRBV7-2	CASSPQVARNTEAFF
TRBJ2-5	TRBV7-2	CASTLTGVQETQYF
TRBJ2-2	TRBV7-2	CASSLIAGGNTGELFF
TRBJ1-3	TRBV5-6	CASSLPRGAGNTIYF
TRBJ2-5	TRBV5-1	CASSPGTSGGARETQYF
TRBJ2-5	TRBV7-7	CASSLGVGAEETQYF
TRBJ2-5	TRBV4-3	CASSLQVGTEETQYF
TRBJ1-1	TRBV6-1	CASSEGDTTEAFF
TRBJ1-4	TRBV18	CASSPQGSFNEKLFF
TRBJ1-4	TRBV2	CASSRYGGNEKLFF
TRBJ1-5	TRBV6-1	CASSGRDRHFNQPQHF
TRBJ1-3	TRBV5-1	CASRRDRVGNTIYF
TRBJ2-7	TRBV7-6	CASSLAAAGDNSYEQYF
TRBJ2-7	TRBV10-3	CAIGRDTAYEQYF
TRBJ1-6	TRBV19	CASSSRQNSPLHF
TRBJ2-1	TRBV11-2	CASSLGRHPYNEQFF
TRBJ2-2	TRBV4-1	CASSQRGNTGELFF
TRBJ1-2	TRBV5-4	CASSLLSGNYGYTF
TRBJ2-3	TRBV6-5	CASSDSGGSTDTQYF
TRBJ2-3	TRBV18	CASVRLAGDPSTDTQYF
TRBJ1-5	TRBV7-9	CASSRTGNQPQHF
TRBJ2-7	TRBV18	CASSPPETGVYEQYF
TRBJ2-7	TRBV5-6	CASSLAPQGGYEQYF
TRBJ1-1	TRBV29-1	CSAGGPGIGRAFF